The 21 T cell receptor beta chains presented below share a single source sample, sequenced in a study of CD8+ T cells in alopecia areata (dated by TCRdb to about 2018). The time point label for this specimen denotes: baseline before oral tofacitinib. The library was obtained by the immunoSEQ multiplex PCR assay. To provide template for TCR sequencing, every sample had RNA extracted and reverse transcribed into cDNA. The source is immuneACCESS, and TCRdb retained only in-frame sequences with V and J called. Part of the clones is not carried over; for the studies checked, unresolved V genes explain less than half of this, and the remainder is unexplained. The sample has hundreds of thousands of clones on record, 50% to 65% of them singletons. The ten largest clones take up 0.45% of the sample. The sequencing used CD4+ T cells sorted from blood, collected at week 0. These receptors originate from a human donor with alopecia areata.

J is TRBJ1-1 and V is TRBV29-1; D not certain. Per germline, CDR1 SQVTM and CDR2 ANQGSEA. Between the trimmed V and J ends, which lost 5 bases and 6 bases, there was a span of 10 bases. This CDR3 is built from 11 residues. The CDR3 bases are TGCAGCGTTAGACGAGCCTCTGAAGCTTTCTTT. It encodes CSVRRASEAFF.

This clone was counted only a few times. CDR3: CASSLPYGQGHNEQFF. DNA of the CDR3: TGTGCCAGCAGCTTACCCTATGGACAGGGGCATAATGAGCAGTTCTTC. The rearrangement joins TRBV7-9 to TRBJ2-1, with 9 bases identical to TRBD1. The J segment lost 7 bases and the V segment lost 2 bases, leaving 9 bases of the junction unmatched. This CDR3 is built from 16 residues. Germline V gives CDR1 SEHNR, CDR2 FQNEAQ (reference sequence).

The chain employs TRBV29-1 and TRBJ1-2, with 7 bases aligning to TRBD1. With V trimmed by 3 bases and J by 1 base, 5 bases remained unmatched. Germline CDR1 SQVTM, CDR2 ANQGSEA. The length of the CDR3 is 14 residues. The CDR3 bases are TGCAGCGTTGAGGCTAGGGGGCATAACTATGGCTACACCTTC. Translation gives CSVEARGHNYGYTF.

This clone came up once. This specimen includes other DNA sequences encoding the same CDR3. CDR3 nucleotides: TGCAGCGGTAAACAGGTGAACACTGAAGCTTTCTTT. It yields the protein CSGKQVNTEAFF. The chain recombines TRBV29-1 with TRBJ1-1, with TRBD1 as a possible D gene (5 bases). The CDR3 totals 12 residues. The V gene's germline CDR1 is SQVTM and CDR2 ANQGSEA. The V end was cut by 7 bases, the J end by 0 bases, with 9 bases between.

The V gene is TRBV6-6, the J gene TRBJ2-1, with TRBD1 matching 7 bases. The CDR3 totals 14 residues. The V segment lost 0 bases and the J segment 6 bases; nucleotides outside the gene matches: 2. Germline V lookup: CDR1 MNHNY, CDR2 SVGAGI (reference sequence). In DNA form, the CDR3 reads TGTGCCAGCAGTTACTCGACAGGGATCAATGAGCAGTTCTTC. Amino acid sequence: CASSYSTGINEQFF.

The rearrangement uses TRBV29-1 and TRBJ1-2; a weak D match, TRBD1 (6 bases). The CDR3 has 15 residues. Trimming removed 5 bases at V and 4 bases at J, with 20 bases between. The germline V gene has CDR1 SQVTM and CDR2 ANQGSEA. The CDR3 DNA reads TGCAGCGTTCAAGGGGGGATAGGGCAGGCCTATGGCTACACCTTC. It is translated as CSVQGGIGQAYGYTF.

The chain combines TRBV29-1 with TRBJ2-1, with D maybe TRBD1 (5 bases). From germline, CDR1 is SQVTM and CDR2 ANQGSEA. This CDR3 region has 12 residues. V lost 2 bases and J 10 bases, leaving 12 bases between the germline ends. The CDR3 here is CSVERGRAEQFF. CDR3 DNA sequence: TGCAGCGTTGAAAGGGGCAGGGCGGAGCAGTTCTTC.

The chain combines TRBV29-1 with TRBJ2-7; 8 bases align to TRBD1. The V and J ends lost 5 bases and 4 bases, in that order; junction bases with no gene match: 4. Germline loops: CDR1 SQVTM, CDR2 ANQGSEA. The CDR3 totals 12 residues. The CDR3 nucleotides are TGCAGCGTTTGGACAGGGACTTACGAGCAGTACTTC. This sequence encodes CSVWTGTYEQYF.

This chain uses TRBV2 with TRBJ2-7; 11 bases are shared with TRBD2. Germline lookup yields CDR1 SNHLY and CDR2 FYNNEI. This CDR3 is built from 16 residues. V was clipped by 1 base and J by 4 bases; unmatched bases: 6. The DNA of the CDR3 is TGTGCCAGCAGTGAAGGCATGACTAGCGGGGTTTACGAGCAGTACTTC. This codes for CASSEGMTSGVYEQYF.

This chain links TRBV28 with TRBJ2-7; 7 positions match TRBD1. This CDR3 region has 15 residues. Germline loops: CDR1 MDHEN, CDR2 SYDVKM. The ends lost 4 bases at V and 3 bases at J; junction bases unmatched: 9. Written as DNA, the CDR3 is TGTGCCAGCAGTTCCACTTGGACAGGCTACTACGAGCAGTACTTC. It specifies CASSSTWTGYYEQYF.

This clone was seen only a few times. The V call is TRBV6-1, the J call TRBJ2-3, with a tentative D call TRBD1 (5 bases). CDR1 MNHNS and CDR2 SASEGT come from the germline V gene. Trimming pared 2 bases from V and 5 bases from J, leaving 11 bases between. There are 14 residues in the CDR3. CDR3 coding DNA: TGTGCCAGCAGTGAAAGCAGGGTCAGAGATACGCAGTATTTT. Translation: CASSESRVRDTQYF.

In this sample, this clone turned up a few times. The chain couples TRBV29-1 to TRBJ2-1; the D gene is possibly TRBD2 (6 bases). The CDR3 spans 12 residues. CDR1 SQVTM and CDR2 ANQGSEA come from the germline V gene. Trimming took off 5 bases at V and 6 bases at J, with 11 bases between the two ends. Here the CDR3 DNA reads TGCAGCGTTTCCCCCGGGGGCAATGAGCAGTTCTTC. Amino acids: CSVSPGGNEQFF.

CDR3 loop: CASSLGGARTKNIQYF. In DNA form, the CDR3 reads TGTGCCAGCAGCTTGGGTGGGGCGCGGACCAAAAACATTCAGTACTTC. The rearrangement uses TRBV5-6 and TRBJ2-4, with D perhaps matching TRBD1 (5 bases). Germline CDR1 SGHDT, CDR2 YYEEEE. The V end was cut by 0 bases, the J end by 2 bases, with 12 bases between. The CDR3 is made up of 16 amino acids.

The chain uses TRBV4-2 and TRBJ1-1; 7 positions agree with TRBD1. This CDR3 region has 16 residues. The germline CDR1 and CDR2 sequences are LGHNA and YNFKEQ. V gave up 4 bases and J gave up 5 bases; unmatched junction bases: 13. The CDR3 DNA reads TGTGCCAGCAGCCCCCTCAAACAGGGGCGCGCTACTGAAGCTTTCTTT. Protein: CASSPLKQGRATEAFF.

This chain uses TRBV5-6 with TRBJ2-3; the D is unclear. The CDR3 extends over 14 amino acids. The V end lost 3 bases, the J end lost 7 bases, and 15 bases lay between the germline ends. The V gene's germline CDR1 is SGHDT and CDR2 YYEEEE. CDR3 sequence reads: CASSSYRAAHTQYF. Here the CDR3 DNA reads TGTGCCAGCAGCTCCTATCGGGCGGCCCATACGCAGTATTTT. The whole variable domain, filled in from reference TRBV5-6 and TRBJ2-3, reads DAGVTQSPTHLIKTRGQQVTLRCSPKSGHDTVSWYQQALGQGPQFIFQYYEEEERQRGNFPDRFSGHQFPNYSSELNVNALLLGDSALYLCASSSYRAAHTQYFGPGTRLTVL.

This CDR3 is CASSQDVTWRSYEQYF. CDR3 nucleotides: TGCGCCAGCAGCCAAGATGTGACGTGGCGTTCCTACGAGCAGTACTTC. The chain recombines TRBV4-1 with TRBJ2-7, with unresolved D. There are 16 residues in the CDR3. The germline CDR1 and CDR2 sequences are MGHRA and YSYEKL. Trimming removed 0 bases at V and 1 base at J, with 13 bases between.

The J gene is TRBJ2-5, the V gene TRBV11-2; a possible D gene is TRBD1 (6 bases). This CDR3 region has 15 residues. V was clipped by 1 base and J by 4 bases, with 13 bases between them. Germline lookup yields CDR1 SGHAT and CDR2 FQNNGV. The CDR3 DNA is TGTGCCAGCAGCTTAGGGACAGTTAAAGCAGAGACCCAGTACTTC. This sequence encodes CASSLGTVKAETQYF.

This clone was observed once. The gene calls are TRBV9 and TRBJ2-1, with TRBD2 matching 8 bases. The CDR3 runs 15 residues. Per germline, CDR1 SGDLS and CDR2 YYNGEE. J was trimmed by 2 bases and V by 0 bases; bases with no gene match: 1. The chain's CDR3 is CASSVELAAYNEQFF. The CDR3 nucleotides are TGTGCCAGCAGCGTAGAACTAGCGGCCTACAATGAGCAGTTCTTC. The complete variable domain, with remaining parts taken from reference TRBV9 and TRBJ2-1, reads DSGVTQTPKHLITATGQRVTLRCSPRSGDLSVYWYQQSLDQGLQFLIQYYNGEERAKGNILERFSAQQFPDLHSELNLSSLELGDSALYFCASSVELAAYNEQFFGPGTRLTVL.

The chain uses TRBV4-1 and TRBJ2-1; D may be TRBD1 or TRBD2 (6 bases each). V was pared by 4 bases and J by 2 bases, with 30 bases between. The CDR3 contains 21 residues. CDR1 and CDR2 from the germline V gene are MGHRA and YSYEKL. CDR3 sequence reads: CASSPQPGQSTGTLTYNEQFF. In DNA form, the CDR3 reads TGCGCCAGCAGCCCCCAACCGGGACAAAGTACCGGGACTTTAACCTACAATGAGCAGTTCTTC.

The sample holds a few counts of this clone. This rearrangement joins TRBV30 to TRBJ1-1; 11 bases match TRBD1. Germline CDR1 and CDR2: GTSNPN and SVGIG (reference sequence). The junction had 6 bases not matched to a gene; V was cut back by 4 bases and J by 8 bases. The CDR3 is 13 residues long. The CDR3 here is CAWTGQGASEAFF. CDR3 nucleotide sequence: TGTGCCTGGACCGGACAGGGGGCATCGGAAGCTTTCTTT.

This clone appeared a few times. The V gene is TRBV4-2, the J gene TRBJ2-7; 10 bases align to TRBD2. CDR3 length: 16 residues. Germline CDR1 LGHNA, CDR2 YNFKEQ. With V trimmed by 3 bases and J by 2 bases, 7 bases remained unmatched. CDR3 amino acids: CASSQSRAGGPYEQYF. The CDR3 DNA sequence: TGTGCCAGCAGCCAGAGTCGAGCGGGAGGGCCCTACGAGCAGTACTTC.